A single sample is the source of the 28 T cell receptor beta chains below, sequenced in a study of control samples from healthy donors and cancer patients. This table comes from immunoSEQ multiplex PCR, and its TCRdb copy is limited to in-frame clones, with some not included. The sample carries 90,000 to 150,000 clones, roughly nine tenths recorded once. The sequenced sample consisted of blood. Receptors were obtained from a man between 50 and 59 years old in good health.

This chain links TRBV11-2 with TRBJ1-5, with 10 bases aligning to TRBD1. Germline V gene data show CDR1 as SGHAT and CDR2 as FQNNGV. V lost 3 bases, J lost 7 bases, and 0 bases stayed unmatched. The CDR3 runs to 13 residues. This chain's CDR3 is CASSLTGGQPQHF. The CDR3 coding sequence is TGTGCCAGCAGCTTGACAGGGGGCCAGCCCCAGCATTTT.

Details on this clone: Other DNA sequences in the same sample also yield this CDR3. V and J are TRBV3-1 (or the pseudogene TRBV3-2) and TRBJ2-3; D gene uncertain. V dropped 1 base and J dropped 3 bases, with 2 bases sitting between them. Per the germline V gene, CDR1 is LGHDT and CDR2 is YNNKEL (reference sequence). This CDR3 spans 12 amino acids. The CDR3 DNA follows: TGTGCCAGCAGCCAAGTGACAGATACGCAGTATTTT. It specifies CASSQVTDTQYF.

This sequence joins TRBV19 and TRBJ1-5; TRBD1 aligns across 7 bases. Per the germline V gene, CDR1 is LNHDA and CDR2 is SQIVND (reference sequence). The junction had 9 bases not matched to a gene; V was cut back by 0 bases and J by 4 bases. CDR3 length: 17 amino acids. CDR3 protein: CASSIEGGVGINQPQHF. CDR3 DNA sequence: TGTGCCAGTAGTATAGAAGGGGGCGTGGGGATTAATCAGCCCCAGCATTTT. Drawing the rest from reference TRBV19 and TRBJ1-5, the complete variable domain is DGGITQSPKYLFRKEGQNVTLSCEQNLNHDAMYWYRQDPGQGLRLIYYSQIVNDFQKGDIAEGYSVSREKKESFPLTVTSAQKNPTAFYLCASSIEGGVGINQPQHFGDGTRLSIL.

The chain has TRBV7-9 and TRBJ1-5; D gene unclear. With 1 base removed from V and 0 bases from J, the gap between germline ends came to 10 bases. Germline assignment: CDR1 SEHNR and CDR2 FQNEAQ (reference sequence). The CDR3 has 16 amino acids. The CDR3 bases are TGTGCCAGCAGCTTAGGAGCCCAGCTTAGCAATCAGCCCCAGCATTTT. This gives the protein CASSLGAQLSNQPQHF.

Written as DNA, the CDR3 is TGTGCCAGCAGTGTCTACAGCTCCTACGAGCAGTACTTC. Encoded protein: CASSVYSSYEQYF. The chain combines TRBV2 with TRBJ2-7, with no clear D. V was pared by 4 bases and J by 0 bases, with 7 bases between. Germline values: CDR1 SNHLY, CDR2 FYNNEI. CDR3 length equals 13 residues.

The chain carries TRBV5-8 and TRBJ2-7, with D possibly being TRBD1 (5 bases). The CDR3 covers 14 residues. V lost 2 bases, J lost 6 bases, and 15 bases lay in between. Germline CDR1 SGHTS, CDR2 YDEGEE. CDR3 sequence (DNA): TGTGCCAGCAGCTTACGGCAGGGAAAGGGCGAGCAGTACTTC. It specifies CASSLRQGKGEQYF.

The rearrangement links TRBV6-5 to TRBJ1-1, with D possibly being TRBD1 (6 bases). Germline CDR1 is MNHEY and CDR2 is SVGAGI. The CDR3 runs to 15 residues. The V end was cut by 4 bases, the J end by 2 bases, with 14 bases between. CDR3 DNA sequence: TGTGCCAGCAGTTTCGTCCAGGGGCCTAACACTGAAGCTTTCTTT. It is translated as CASSFVQGPNTEAFF.

The chain uses TRBV19 and TRBJ2-3; TRBD2 aligns across 8 bases. Germline-derived CDR1 and CDR2 are LNHDA and SQIVND (reference sequence). This CDR3 spans 14 amino acids. V dropped 3 bases and J dropped 7; count of bases not matched to a gene: 6. CDR3 amino acids: CASSMDGGAYTQYF. CDR3 DNA: TGTGCCAGTAGTATGGACGGGGGGGCATATACGCAGTATTTT.

The chain uses TRBV6-6 and TRBJ2-3; TRBD2 agrees at 7 bases. J gave up 3 bases and V 5 bases, and 8 bases lay outside the gene matches. The CDR3 is made up of 15 amino acids. CDR1 and CDR2 from the germline V gene are MNHNY and SVGAGI (reference sequence). CDR3 loop: CASSPSGGGTDTQYF. The DNA of the CDR3 is TGTGCCAGCAGTCCCAGTGGGGGAGGGACAGATACGCAGTATTTT.

The V and J genes are TRBV27 and TRBJ1-5; weak D call: TRBD1 (6 bases). Trimming removed 4 bases from V and 8 bases from J, with 18 bases in between. The germline gives CDR1 MNHEY, CDR2 SMNVEV (reference sequence). The CDR3 is made up of 15 amino acids. The CDR3 sequence is CASSSGVRAVEPQHF. The CDR3 coding sequence is TGTGCCAGCAGTTCAGGGGTGAGAGCCGTTGAGCCCCAGCATTTT.

This chain connects TRBV7-2 to TRBJ2-3; 9 bases agree with TRBD2. Germline assignment: CDR1 SGHTA and CDR2 FQGNSA. The CDR3 covers 17 residues. After removal of 0 bases from V and 4 bases from J, the junction contained 8 bases not matched to a gene. This CDR3 reads CASSLAPIAGVADTQYF. The CDR3 DNA reads as TGTGCCAGCAGCTTAGCGCCTATAGCGGGGGTAGCAGATACGCAGTATTTT.

The chain has TRBV2 and TRBJ2-3; D is ambiguous. Germline values: CDR1 SNHLY, CDR2 FYNNEI. The CDR3 runs to 13 residues. Trimming stripped 8 bases from V and 4 bases from J, with 13 bases between. Here the CDR3 DNA reads TGTGCCAGCTCCCTGATGGACCCAGATACGCAGTATTTT. Residues: CASSLMDPDTQYF. Supplemented by reference TRBV2 and TRBJ2-3, the full variable domain reads EPEVTQTPSHQVTQMGQEVILRCVPISNHLYFYWYRQILGQKVEFLVSFYNNEISEKSEIFDDQFSVERPDGSNFTLKIRSTKLEDSAMYFCASSLMDPDTQYFGPGTRLTVL.

The chain employs TRBV6-5 and TRBJ1-2; the match to TRBD1 covers 9 bases. Germline loops: CDR1 MNHEY, CDR2 SVGAGI. The CDR3 totals 15 residues. J lost 1 base, V lost 10 bases, and 10 bases had no gene match. CDR3 DNA sequence: TGTGCCACAACCAACAGGGGGCATAGTAACTATGGCTACACCTTC. Translation: CATTNRGHSNYGYTF.

The CDR3 DNA reads as TGTGCCATCAGTGCTATCCCATCAGGGGGCTCTGGAAACACCATATATTTT. Protein product: CAISAIPSGGSGNTIYF. The chain recombines TRBV10-3 with TRBJ1-3; TRBD1 matches at 7 bases. V lost 4 bases to trimming and J lost 0 bases; unmatched junction nucleotides: 9. Germline V gene lookup returns CDR1 ENHRY and CDR2 SYGVKD. The CDR3 length is 17 residues.

The chain carries TRBV11-2 and TRBJ2-5, with D perhaps being TRBD1 or TRBD2 (6 bases each). Per the germline V gene, CDR1 is SGHAT and CDR2 is FQNNGV. This CDR3 has 15 residues. Deletions cut 4 bases from V and 5 bases from J, with 17 bases between. CDR3: CASSSTPGAGETQYF. CDR3 DNA: TGTGCCAGCAGCTCTACACCGGGGGCGGGGGAGACCCAGTACTTC. The complete variable domain, with remaining parts taken from reference TRBV11-2 and TRBJ2-5, reads EAGVAQSPRYKIIEKRQSVAFWCNPISGHATLYWYQQILGQGPKLLIQFQNNGVVDDSQLPKDRFSAERLKGVDSTLKIQPAKLEDSAVYLCASSSTPGAGETQYFGPGTRLLVL.

V and J are TRBV19 and TRBJ1-5; D is uncertain. Trimming stripped 6 bases from V and 4 bases from J, with 16 bases between. Germline V lookup: CDR1 LNHDA, CDR2 SQIVND (reference sequence). This CDR3 has 15 amino acids. CDR3 loop: CASSPFRDPNQPQHF. The CDR3 DNA reads as TGTGCCAGTAGCCCATTCCGGGATCCTAATCAGCCCCAGCATTTT.

The chain combines TRBV7-2 with TRBJ2-2, with TRBD1 matching 8 bases. The CDR3 runs to 15 residues. CDR1 SGHTA and CDR2 FQGNSA come from the germline V gene. J was trimmed by 5 bases and V by 5 bases; bases with no gene match: 7. The CDR3 region is CASSADRVGTGELFF. As DNA, the CDR3 is TGTGCCAGCAGCGCGGACAGGGTCGGAACCGGGGAGCTGTTTTTT.

J is TRBJ1-5 and V is TRBV19; D may be TRBD1 (6 bases). V lost 6 bases to trimming and J lost 5 bases, with 23 bases between them. Germline CDR1 is LNHDA and CDR2 is SQIVND (reference sequence). CDR3 length: 17 residues. The CDR3 DNA reads as TGTGCCAGTAGCCCCCTACAGGGTCTGGATTTCGATCAGCCCCAGCATTTT. This translates into CASSPLQGLDFDQPQHF.

The chain links TRBV29-1 to TRBJ2-5, with TRBD1 matching over 8 bases. The CDR3 is 16 amino acids. Losses at the gene ends were 0 bases for V and 2 bases for J; bases not matched to a gene: 8. In germline, CDR1 is SQVTM, CDR2 ANQGSEA. The CDR3 coding sequence is TGCAGCGTTGAAGATATGGCGACAGGGGTTCAAGAGACCCAGTACTTC. Amino acids: CSVEDMATGVQETQYF. Using reference TRBV29-1 and TRBJ2-5 for the parts outside the CDR3, the full variable domain is SAVISQKPSRDICQRGTSLTIQCQVDSQVTMMFWYRQQPGQSLTLIATANQGSEATYESGFVIDKFPISRPNLTFSTLTVSNMSPEDSSIYLCSVEDMATGVQETQYFGPGTRLLVL.

This clone was counted once. The chain recombines TRBV19 with TRBJ1-2; D not resolved. V was trimmed by 3 bases and J by 4 bases, leaving 3 bases between them. Germline CDR1 and CDR2: LNHDA and SQIVND (reference sequence). This CDR3 has 11 residues. DNA for the CDR3: TGTGCCAGTAGTATCCGCTATGGCTACACCTTC. Amino acids: CASSIRYGYTF.

V and J are TRBV4-2 and TRBJ2-3; weak D call: TRBD2 (5 bases). V lost 4 bases and J 0 bases, leaving 5 bases between the germline ends. The CDR3 has 13 residues. The germline CDR1 and CDR2 sequences are LGHNA and YNFKEQ. The CDR3 is CASSRGSTDTQYF. DNA of the CDR3: TGTGCCAGCAGCCGCGGGAGCACAGATACGCAGTATTTT.

The chain joins TRBV30 to TRBJ2-2; no definite D call. This CDR3 contains 14 residues. CDR1 GTSNPN and CDR2 SVGIG come from the germline V gene (reference sequence). Trimming left V 5 bases short and J 2 bases short, with 12 bases between. CDR3 DNA sequence: TGTGCCTGGTCCCGGGCTATAAACACCGGGGAGCTGTTTTTT. It is translated as CAWSRAINTGELFF.

This clone was seen once. The DNA of the CDR3 is TGTGCCAGCAGCACGGGACTCACAGCCTACGAGCAGTACTTC. Its translation is CASSTGLTAYEQYF. This chain connects TRBV7-8 to TRBJ2-7; D might be TRBD2 (6 bases). The CDR3 covers 14 residues. The germline V gene has CDR1 SGHVS and CDR2 FQNEAQ. Trimming pared 5 bases from V and 2 bases from J, leaving 13 bases between. The full variable domain, completed using reference TRBV7-8 and TRBJ2-7, is GAGVSQSPRYKVAKRGQDVALRCDPISGHVSLFWYQQALGQGPEFLTYFQNEAQLDKSGLPSDRFFAERPEGSVSTLKIQRTQQEDSAVYLCASSTGLTAYEQYFGPGTRLTVT.

The CDR3 DNA is TGTGCCAGCAGCCCGCCCACGGGGGCCCTAGATACGCAGTATTTT. It yields the protein CASSPPTGALDTQYF. The rearrangement uses TRBV7-2 and TRBJ2-3; tentatively, D is TRBD1 or TRBD2 (6 bases each). This CDR3 has 15 residues. V lost 5 bases, J lost 5 bases, and 17 bases lay in between. Germline V gene data show CDR1 as SGHTA and CDR2 as FQGNSA.

This sequence joins TRBV5-6 and TRBJ1-2, with D maybe TRBD1 (6 bases). With 1 base removed from V and 7 bases from J, the gap between germline ends came to 17 bases. This CDR3 comprises 15 residues. In germline, CDR1 is SGHDT, CDR2 YYEEEE. CDR3 loop: CASSLPVQGPGGYTF. CDR3 nucleotides: TGTGCCAGCAGCTTGCCCGTCCAGGGGCCAGGTGGCTACACCTTC.

The V gene is TRBV4-1, the J gene TRBJ1-3; D ambiguous. V gave up 1 base and J gave up 0 bases, with 16 bases separating them. Germline CDR1 and CDR2: MGHRA and YSYEKL. The CDR3 sequence is 18 residues long. The CDR3 loop reads CASSQVVLQIDSGNTIYF. The CDR3 nucleotides read TGCGCCAGCAGCCAAGTCGTTTTACAGATCGACTCTGGAAACACCATATATTTT.

V usage is TRBV2 and J usage is TRBJ2-7; D is uncertain. The CDR3 is made up of 11 amino acids. V dropped 2 bases and J dropped 5 bases, with 4 bases sitting between them. The germline gives CDR1 SNHLY, CDR2 FYNNEI. The chain's CDR3 is CASSEWNEQYF. The CDR3 nucleotides are TGTGCCAGCAGTGAATGGAACGAGCAGTACTTC.

The chain is built from TRBV27 and TRBJ2-7; 7 bases are a match to TRBD2. The CDR3 has 14 amino acids. The germline gives CDR1 MNHEY, CDR2 SMNVEV (reference sequence). V shed 8 bases, J shed 3 bases, and the junction held 10 bases outside the gene matches. CDR3 DNA: TGTGCCAGCCGGCGGGAGCCAGGAGGCTACGAGCAGTACTTC. Protein: CASRREPGGYEQYF.